The 3 T cell receptor beta chains below all came from one sample that was sequenced in a study of blood T cell repertoires in COVID-19 (dated by TCRdb to 2019 to 2021). Library construction relied on the immunoSEQ multiplex PCR assay. This is the immuneACCESS table as TCRdb keeps it, with only in-frame sequences that have V and J called. A part of the clones is gone; compared with another copy, unresolved V genes explain less than half, and the rest is unexplained. The sample profile shows a few hundred thousand clones; roughly 91% of them were found once. The ten largest clones add up to around 0.8% of the sample. The specimen was peripheral blood. These receptors all come from a man aged 25 to 45 with acute or convalescent COVID-19.

This clone showed up just once. The same CDR3 arises from other DNA sequences in this sample as well. The chain's CDR3 is CASSPLAGGPRDTQYF. Written as DNA, the CDR3 is TGTGCCAGCAGCCCGCTAGCGGGGGGTCCCAGGGATACGCAGTATTTT. This chain links TRBV3-1 (or the pseudogene TRBV3-2) with TRBJ2-3; 11 nucleotides agree with TRBD2. The germline V gene has CDR1 LGHDT and CDR2 YNNKEL (reference sequence). The J segment lost 6 bases and the V segment lost 4 bases, leaving 9 bases of the junction unmatched. CDR3 length equals 16 residues.

The chain joins TRBV27 to TRBJ1-1; possibly TRBD1 for D (6 bases). CDR3 size: 16 residues. The V gene's germline CDR1 is MNHEY and CDR2 SMNVEV (reference sequence). V was trimmed by 6 bases and J by 4 bases, leaving 21 bases between them. The CDR3 protein is CASSRYPGGGPTEAFF. DNA of the CDR3: TGTGCCAGCAGCAGATATCCGGGCGGGGGGCCCACTGAAGCTTTCTTT.

This chain connects TRBV12-5 to TRBJ2-4, with D possibly matching TRBD2 (6 bases). The V and J ends lost 3 bases and 8 bases respectively, with 8 bases between them. The CDR3 spans 12 residues. CDR1 and CDR2 from the germline V gene are LGHNT and FRNRAP. CDR3: CASGFGGDIQYF. The CDR3, as DNA: TGTGCTAGTGGTTTCGGGGGAGACATTCAGTACTTC.